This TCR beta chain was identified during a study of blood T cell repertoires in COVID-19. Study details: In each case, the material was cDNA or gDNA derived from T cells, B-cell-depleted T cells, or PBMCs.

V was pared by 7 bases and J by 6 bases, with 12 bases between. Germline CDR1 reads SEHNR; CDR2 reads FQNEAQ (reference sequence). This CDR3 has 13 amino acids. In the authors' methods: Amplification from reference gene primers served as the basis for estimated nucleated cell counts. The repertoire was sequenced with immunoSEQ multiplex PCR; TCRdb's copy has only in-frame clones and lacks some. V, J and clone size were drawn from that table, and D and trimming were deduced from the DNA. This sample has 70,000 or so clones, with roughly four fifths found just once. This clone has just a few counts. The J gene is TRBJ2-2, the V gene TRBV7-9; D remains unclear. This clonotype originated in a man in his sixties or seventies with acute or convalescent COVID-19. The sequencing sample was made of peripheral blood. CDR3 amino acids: CASTLRGSGELFF. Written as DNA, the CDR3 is TGTGCCAGCACTCTGAGAGGATCCGGGGAGCTGTTTTTT.